Listed below are T cell receptor beta chains from one sample, sequenced in a study of beta chain features in type 1 diabetes. Profiling relied on immunoSEQ multiplex PCR, and the TCRdb table lists in-frame clones only, not all of them. The sample shows more than 550,000 clones, over 13% of them seen only once. The sequencing input was naive CD4+ T cells from blood. All receptors derive from a man aged 18 to 29 with type 1 diabetes. The CDR3 runs from the conserved cysteine through the conserved F or W. The D gene is left open where the match is weak. Clone size is stated in some rows and not others, as once, few, many or a class when expanded.

V: TRBV5-1; size: .; D: .; J: TRBJ1-2; CDR3: CASSLDAAIYGYTF; DNA: TGCGCCAGCAGCTTGGACGCAGCGATCTATGGCTACACCTTC
V: TRBV30; size: few; D: .; J: TRBJ2-1; CDR3: CAWGPASPQFF; DNA: TGTGCCTGGGGCCCGGCTAGCCCCCAGTTCTTC
V: TRBV2; size: .; D: .; J: TRBJ1-5; CDR3: CASSEGPPVGPQHF; DNA: TGTGCCAGCAGTGAAGGACCCCCGGTGGGGCCCCAGCATTTT
V: TRBV9; size: few; D: TRBD1; J: TRBJ2-1; CDR3: CASSQKNHDRGDNEQFF; DNA: TGTGCCAGCAGCCAAAAGAATCATGACAGGGGGGACAATGAGCAGTTCTTC
V: TRBV28; size: few; D: TRBD1; J: TRBJ1-5; CDR3: CASRRTPTGVFGQPQHF; DNA: TGTGCCAGCAGAAGAACCCCGACAGGGGTGTTCGGTCAGCCCCAGCATTTT
V: TRBV5-1; size: .; D: .; J: TRBJ2-1; CDR3: CASSPRWSSYNEQFF; DNA: TGCGCCAGCAGCCCGCGGTGGAGCTCCTACAATGAGCAGTTCTTC
V: TRBV28; size: .; D: .; J: TRBJ2-7; CDR3: CASSSRPTYEQYF; DNA: TGTGCCAGCAGTTCCCGTCCTACCTACGAGCAGTACTTC
V: TRBV2; size: .; D: TRBD1; J: TRBJ2-7; CDR3: CASSEMETGTQYF; DNA: TGTGCCAGCAGCGAAATGGAGACAGGGACGCAGTACTTC
V: TRBV30; size: few; D: TRBD2; J: TRBJ2-1; CDR3: CAWSGPGGRRANEQFF; DNA: TGTGCCTGGAGTGGCCCGGGCGGGAGAAGGGCTAATGAGCAGTTCTTC
V: TRBV18; size: .; D: .; J: TRBJ2-6; CDR3: CASSPVTGSGANVLTF; DNA: TGTGCCAGCTCACCTGTAACAGGTTCTGGGGCCAACGTCCTGACTTTC
V: TRBV10-3; size: few; D: .; J: TRBJ1-4; CDR3: CAIKGAGNEKLFF; DNA: TGTGCCATCAAAGGGGCAGGGAATGAAAAACTGTTTTTT
V: TRBV18; size: .; D: TRBD1; J: TRBJ1-1; CDR3: CASSPYATGGNTEAFF; DNA: TGTGCCAGCTCACCATATGCTACAGGGGGGAACACTGAAGCTTTCTTT
V: TRBV30; size: .; D: .; J: TRBJ1-5; CDR3: CAWSVSAQHNQPQHF; DNA: TGTGCCTGGAGTGTATCGGCGCAGCACAATCAGCCCCAGCATTTT
V: TRBV7-9; size: few; D: TRBD1; J: TRBJ1-1; CDR3: CASSWGTALPTEAFF; DNA: TGTGCCAGCAGCTGGGGGACAGCATTGCCCACTGAAGCTTTCTTT
V: TRBV7-2; size: .; D: .; J: TRBJ2-5; CDR3: CASSLARQETQYF; DNA: TGTGCCAGCAGCTTAGCGAGGCAAGAGACCCAGTACTTC
V: TRBV29-1; size: few; D: .; J: TRBJ1-1; CDR3: CSVVQGVNTEAFF; DNA: TGCAGCGTTGTTCAGGGTGTGAACACTGAAGCTTTCTTT
V: TRBV30; size: few; D: TRBD1; J: TRBJ1-2; CDR3: CAWSVRGGQNYGYTF; DNA: TGTGCCTGGAGTGTACGAGGGGGCCAGAACTATGGCTACACCTTC
V: TRBV27; size: few; D: TRBD1; J: TRBJ1-1; CDR3: CASSLKTGDTEAFF; DNA: TGTGCCAGCAGTTTGAAGACAGGGGACACTGAAGCTTTCTTT
V: TRBV10-3; size: .; D: TRBD2; J: TRBJ2-5; CDR3: CATRAGERETQYF; DNA: TGTGCCACCAGGGCGGGAGAACGGGAGACCCAGTACTTC
V: TRBV29-1; size: .; D: .; J: TRBJ1-5; CDR3: CSVGRGWDQPQHF; DNA: TGCAGCGTGGGAAGGGGGTGGGATCAGCCCCAGCATTTT
V: TRBV6-5; size: .; D: .; J: TRBJ2-3; CDR3: CASQEGQVDTQYF; DNA: TGTGCCAGCCAGGAGGGCCAGGTAGATACGCAGTATTTT
V: TRBV7-2; size: few; D: TRBD2; J: TRBJ2-5; CDR3: CASSFGTSGTYQETQYF; DNA: TGTGCCAGCAGCTTTGGGACTAGCGGGACCTACCAAGAGACCCAGTACTTC
V: TRBV25-1; size: few; D: .; J: TRBJ2-1; CDR3: CASSDGAGDYNEQFF; DNA: TGTGCCAGCAGTGATGGGGCAGGGGACTACAATGAGCAGTTCTTC
V: TRBV29-1; size: .; D: TRBD1; J: TRBJ1-4; CDR3: CSVSTGGGGEKLFF; DNA: TGCAGCGTCTCAACAGGGGGGGGTGGTGAAAAACTGTTTTTT
V: TRBV18; size: few; D: .; J: TRBJ2-7; CDR3: CASRQPPYEQYF; DNA: TGTGCCAGCCGACAGCCACCCTACGAGCAGTACTTC
V: TRBV28; size: few; D: .; J: TRBJ2-7; CDR3: CASSVGSSYEQYF; DNA: TGTGCCAGCAGTGTAGGGTCCTCCTACGAGCAGTACTTC
V: TRBV27; size: few; D: TRBD1; J: TRBJ1-5; CDR3: CARQVQGTNSNQPQHF; DNA: TGTGCCAGACAAGTACAGGGGACGAATAGCAATCAGCCCCAGCATTTT
V: TRBV28; size: .; D: TRBD1; J: TRBJ2-7; CDR3: CASRAPGQGSYEQYF; DNA: TGTGCCAGCAGGGCACCGGGACAGGGCTCCTACGAGCAGTACTTC
V: TRBV6-1; size: few; D: .; J: TRBJ2-7; CDR3: CASRTYEQYF; DNA: TGTGCCAGCAGAACCTACGAGCAGTACTTC
V: TRBV27; size: .; D: TRBD1; J: TRBJ2-1; CDR3: CASSFEWGQGTYNEQFF; DNA: TGTGCCAGCAGTTTCGAATGGGGACAGGGGACTTACAATGAGCAGTTCTTC
V: TRBV10-3; size: few; D: .; J: TRBJ2-1; CDR3: CATLDSGGSEQFF; DNA: TGTGCCACGCTTGACAGCGGAGGGAGTGAGCAGTTCTTC
V: TRBV7-3; size: few; D: .; J: TRBJ2-1; CDR3: CASSVGTKYEQFF; DNA: TGTGCCAGCAGCGTAGGGACAAAGTATGAGCAGTTCTTC